This entry concerns a single T cell receptor (beta chain). The germline V gene encodes CDR1 DFQATT and CDR2 SNEGSKA (reference sequence). The CDR3 is 16 residues long. The data originate from a study of monozygotic twins with inflammatory bowel disease. From its re-call of the 5' RACE reads, TCRdb lists each CDR3 protein once, without DNA. The specimen's table records more than 350,000 distinct CDR3 sequences. The source material was blood. The sequence came from a human donor with ulcerative colitis or Crohn's disease, or a healthy co-twin of an affected twin (not recorded which). V gene TRBV20-1 combines with J gene TRBJ2-3; without DNA, the TCRdb call of TRBD1 cannot be checked. CDR3 amino acids: CSADPRSSSSTDTQYF.